The 8 T cell receptor beta chains in this list originate from one sample, sequenced in a study of OX40 agonist ivuxolimab in advanced cancers. Libraries were prepared by immunoSEQ multiplex PCR; TCRdb keeps only in-frame clonotypes and omits some of them. The sample contains approximately 48,000 clones, 85% to 90% of which appear only once. The material was CD4+ or CD8+ T cells sorted from blood, obtained in a trial of the OX40 agonist ivuxolimab. Receptors were obtained from an adult with an advanced solid tumor such as melanoma, head and neck, liver or kidney cancer.

Comments on this clone: One junction end disagrees with the germline gene, perhaps due to a read error. The V and J genes are TRBV7-6 and TRBJ2-1; D not certain. The germline gives CDR1 SGHVS, CDR2 FNYEAQ. The CDR3 contains 11 residues. The CDR3 nucleotides are TGTGCCAGCAGTTTAGGCAATGAGCAGTTCTTC. Translating gives CASSLGNEQFF.

V is TRBV15 and J is TRBJ2-3, with TRBD1 as a possible D gene (6 bases). CDR3 length equals 17 residues. Germline CDR1 LNHNV, CDR2 YYDKDF (reference sequence). The V end was cut by 9 bases, the J end by 2 bases, with 24 bases between. The CDR3 sequence is CATNRAAESGYTDTQYF. DNA for the CDR3: TGTGCCACAAACAGGGCAGCGGAGAGTGGTTACACAGATACGCAGTATTTT.

This clone was seen only a few times. The V gene is TRBV5-6, the J gene TRBJ1-1; no clear D gene. V gave up 3 bases and J gave up 1 base, with 4 bases separating them. The CDR3 covers 12 residues. Germline V gene sequence: CDR1 SGHDT, CDR2 YYEEEE. CDR3 bases: TGTGCCAGCAGCTATCCGAACACTGAAGCTTTCTTT. This sequence encodes CASSYPNTEAFF. Together with reference TRBV5-6 and TRBJ1-1, the CDR3 gives the full variable domain: DAGVTQSPTHLIKTRGQQVTLRCSPKSGHDTVSWYQQALGQGPQFIFQYYEEEERQRGNFPDRFSGHQFPNYSSELNVNALLLGDSALYLCASSYPNTEAFFGQGTRLTVV.

The chain employs TRBV10-1 and TRBJ2-7, with 9 bases matching TRBD1. The V gene end was trimmed by 9 bases and the J gene end by 2 bases; junction bases not matched to a gene: 14. Germline values: CDR1 WNHNN, CDR2 SYGVQD (reference sequence). CDR3 length equals 16 residues. CDR3 sequence (DNA): TGCGCCAGACCGGGACAGGGACTACGACCAACCTACGAGCAGTACTTC. Translating it yields CARPGQGLRPTYEQYF.

The V and J genes are TRBV9 and TRBJ2-7; 9 positions match TRBD1. CDR1 and CDR2 (germline): SGDLS, YYNGEE. CDR3 length: 16 residues. The ends lost 4 bases at V and 2 bases at J; junction bases unmatched: 10. CDR3 protein: CASSSSGTGNPYEQYF. In DNA form, the CDR3 reads TGTGCCAGCAGCTCATCCGGGACAGGGAATCCCTACGAGCAGTACTTC.

The chain is built from TRBV5-5 and TRBJ2-7, with no clear D. CDR3 size: 15 residues. V shed 3 bases and J shed 0 bases, with 13 bases lying between them. Germline assignment: CDR1 SGHKS and CDR2 YYEKEE (reference sequence). The CDR3 DNA reads TGTGCCAGCAGCTCAAATATCGCAGTCTCCTACGAGCAGTACTTC. Amino acid sequence: CASSSNIAVSYEQYF.

This chain uses TRBV7-6 with TRBJ1-3; TRBD1 aligns across 7 bases. The V segment lost 5 bases and the J segment 0 bases; nucleotides outside the gene matches: 7. The CDR3 runs to 16 residues. Germline assignment: CDR1 SGHVS and CDR2 FNYEAQ. The CDR3 bases are TGTGCCAGCAGCATACGGGACAGCAGCTCTGGAAACACCATATATTTT. It codes for CASSIRDSSSGNTIYF.

The V and J genes are TRBV9 and TRBJ1-2; TRBD1 matches 9 bases. Germline V CDR1 and CDR2: SGDLS, YYNGEE. The CDR3 spans 16 residues. The trim removed 0 bases at V and 3 bases at J, leaving 6 bases unmatched. CDR3 DNA: TGTGCCAGCAGCGTAGCCTGGGACAGGGCTTACTATGGCTACACCTTC. Its translation: CASSVAWDRAYYGYTF. Using reference TRBV9 and TRBJ1-2 for the parts outside the CDR3, the full variable domain is DSGVTQTPKHLITATGQRVTLRCSPRSGDLSVYWYQQSLDQGLQFLIQYYNGEERAKGNILERFSAQQFPDLHSELNLSSLELGDSALYFCASSVAWDRAYYGYTFGSGTRLTVV.